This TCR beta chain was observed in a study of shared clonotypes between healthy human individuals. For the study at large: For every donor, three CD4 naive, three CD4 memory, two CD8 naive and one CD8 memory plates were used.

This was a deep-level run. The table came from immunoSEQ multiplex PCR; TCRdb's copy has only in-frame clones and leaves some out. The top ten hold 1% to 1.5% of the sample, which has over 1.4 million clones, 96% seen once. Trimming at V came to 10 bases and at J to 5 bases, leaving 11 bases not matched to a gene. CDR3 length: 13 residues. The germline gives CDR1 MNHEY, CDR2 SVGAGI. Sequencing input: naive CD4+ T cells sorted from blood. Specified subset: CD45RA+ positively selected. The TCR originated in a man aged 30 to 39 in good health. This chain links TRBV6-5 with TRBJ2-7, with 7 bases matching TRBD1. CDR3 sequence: CATTRGLFNEQYF. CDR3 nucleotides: TGTGCCACTACCAGGGGGTTATTCAACGAGCAGTACTTC.